The 17 T cell receptor beta chains reported below all come from one sample, sequenced in a study of T cell clonality in common variable immunodeficiency (dated by TCRdb to between 2014 and 2017). Libraries came from the immunoSEQ multiplex PCR assay. The table was pulled from immuneACCESS by TCRdb, which kept in-frame rearrangements only. Such tables lose some clones; where checked, under half of the loss comes from unresolved V genes, and the rest has no known cause. With about 52,000 clones recorded, this sample contains no clone counted only once. The ten largest clones take up more than 1.5% of the sample. Specimen: peripheral blood mononuclear cells. Receptor source: a person between 18 and 69 years old in good health.

This clone was counted at least ten times. CDR3 sequence: CASRDRVTGELFF. Incomplete CDR3 DNA: TGTGCCAGCAGAGACAGGGTCACCGGGGAG. The gene calls are TRBV2 and TRBJ2-2, with 7 bases that match TRBD1. The CDR3 goes on 3 residues after the read ends, and that part is filled in from the germline J gene. This CDR3 contains 13 residues. V gave up 6 bases and J gave up 4 bases; unmatched junction bases: 2. Germline V gene data show CDR1 as SNHLY and CDR2 as FYNNEI.

The table lists this clone with a few counts. The CDR3 end falls 3 residues outside the read, so it is completed with the germline J gene. This rearrangement joins TRBV5-1 to TRBJ1-2; D is ambiguous. The V gene's germline CDR1 is SGHRS and CDR2 YFSETQ. This CDR3 contains 12 residues. The CDR3 region is CASSLEGGEYTF. The CDR3 bases that were read are TGCGCCAGCAGCTTGGAGGGCGGGGAG.

This clone was counted a few times. The sequenced fragment ends 3 residues before the CDR3 boundary, so the rest is inferred from the germline J gene. The gene calls are TRBV20-1 and TRBJ2-1; TRBD2 agrees at 8 bases. Germline CDR1 is DFQATT and CDR2 is SNEGSKA (reference sequence). This CDR3 is built from 13 residues. V lost 5 bases and J lost 5; bases outside the gene matches: 5. The DNA read from the CDR3 is TGCAGTGCTGGCACGACTAGCGACAATGAG. Translation: CSAGTTSDNE. The full-length CDR3 reads as CSAGTTSDNEQFF.

This clone was recorded many times. CDR3 amino acids: CASSATTYEQYF. The part of the CDR3 DNA that was read is TGTGCCAGTAGTGCTACTACCTACGAG. The rearrangement uses TRBV19 and TRBJ2-7; D uncertain. The read comes to an end 3 residues before the CDR3 does, leaving the germline J gene to fill in the end. Germline V CDR1 and CDR2: LNHDA, SQIVND (reference sequence). This CDR3 has 12 amino acids. Trimming cost V 5 bases and J 2 bases, with 7 bases left between them.

In this sample, this clone turned up many times. The CDR3 goes on 3 residues after the read ends, and that part is filled in from the germline J gene. The chain joins TRBV7-6 to TRBJ2-7; a weak D match, TRBD1 (6 bases). The CDR3 runs to 14 residues. Trimming left V 5 bases short and J 3 bases short, with 14 bases between. Per germline, CDR1 SGHVS and CDR2 FNYEAQ. The CDR3 DNA, read in part, is TGTGCCAGCAGCAAAAACCGGGACAACTACGAG. Translated: CASSKNRDNYE. The whole CDR3 sequence is CASSKNRDNYEQYF.

This clone was seen a few times. A single base separates this from a much larger clone, so it may be a read error. The read terminates 3 residues before the CDR3 end, so the remaining end is supplied by the germline J gene. This chain uses TRBV30 with TRBJ2-1; TRBD2 aligns across 10 bases. The CDR3 length is 15 residues. Germline CDR1 is GTSNPN and CDR2 is SVGIG (reference sequence). With V trimmed by 8 bases and J by 8 bases, 15 bases remained unmatched. CDR3 in amino acids: CARILGPSGSDEQFF. Partial CDR3 DNA: TGTGCCCGGATTCTCGGGCCTAGCGGGAGCGATGAG. Full variable domain (rest looked up from reference TRBV30 and TRBJ2-1): SQTIHQWPATLVQPVGSPLSLECTVEGTSNPNLYWYRQAAGRGLQLLFYSVGIGQISSEVPQNLSASRPQDRQFILSSKKLLLSDSGFYLCARILGPSGSDEQFFGPGTRLTVL.

Ten or more counts support this clone. The read comes to an end 3 residues before the CDR3 does, leaving the germline J gene to fill in the end. The genes are TRBV5-6 and TRBJ2-5; TRBD1 is a possible D gene (5 bases). Germline V gene lookup returns CDR1 SGHDT and CDR2 YYEEEE. Trimming stripped 2 bases from V and 2 bases from J, with 7 bases between. The CDR3 totals 13 residues. The CDR3 loop is CASSLGVQETQYF. The sequenced CDR3 bases are TGTGCCAGCAGCTTAGGGGTACAAGAGACC.

In this sample, this clone turned up many times. The CDR3 goes on 3 residues after the read ends, and that part is filled in from the germline J gene. The rearrangement uses TRBV7-9 and TRBJ2-5; D unclear. Deletions cut 2 bases from V and 2 bases from J, with 9 bases between. Germline CDR1 reads SEHNR; CDR2 reads FQNEAQ (reference sequence). This CDR3 has 14 amino acids. CDR3 sequence: CASSLPLKQETQYF. The DNA read from the CDR3 is TGTGCCAGCAGCTTACCACTTAAGCAAGAGACC.

This clone was picked up many times. The CDR3 end falls 3 residues outside the read, so it is completed with the germline J gene. The chain uses TRBV20-1 and TRBJ2-5, with 13 positions matching TRBD2. Germline CDR1 is DFQATT and CDR2 is SNEGSKA (reference sequence). V gave up 3 bases and J gave up 2 bases; unmatched junction bases: 9. The CDR3 is 17 residues long. The CDR3 DNA, read in part, is TGCAGTGCTAGCGGACTAGCGGGAGAGAAGACTCAAGAGACC. It translates to CSASGLAGEKTQET. The CDR3 as a whole reads CSASGLAGEKTQETQYF.

This clone was counted ten times or more. With the read ending 3 residues before the CDR3 end, the germline J gene is used to fill in that end. The chain couples TRBV19 to TRBJ1-4; weak D call: TRBD1 (6 bases). The germline V gene has CDR1 LNHDA and CDR2 SQIVND (reference sequence). The CDR3 is 14 amino acids. Trimming removed 3 bases at V and 5 bases at J, with 10 bases between. Here the CDR3 reads CASSITGMNEKLFF. Partial CDR3 DNA: TGTGCCAGTAGTATCACAGGGATGAATGAAAAA.

This clone was seen many times. The read is 3 residues too short to cover the CDR3 end, so that end is filled in from the germline J gene. The chain couples TRBV6-1 to TRBJ1-4; unclear D gene. Germline V gene lookup returns CDR1 MNHNS and CDR2 SASEGT. The CDR3 is 13 amino acids. With 4 bases removed from V and 5 bases from J, the gap between germline ends came to 8 bases. CDR3 DNA, as far as it was read: TGTGCCAGCAGTGGACTCTACAATGAAAAA. Translating it yields CASSGLYNEK. The whole CDR3 protein reads CASSGLYNEKLFF.

This clone was seen a handful of times. The read terminates 3 residues ahead of where the CDR3 ends, so the germline J gene completes it. This chain links TRBV13 with TRBJ1-2; 7 positions match TRBD1. The CDR3 consists of 17 residues. The germline V gene encodes CDR1 PRHDT and CDR2 FYEKMQ (reference sequence). The trim removed 5 bases at V and 0 bases at J, leaving 12 bases unmatched. CDR3 region: CASSGRQGTLANYGYTF. The CDR3 bases that were read are TGTGCCAGCAGCGGAAGACAGGGCACCCTAGCTAACTATGGC.

This clone was found many times. The read terminates 3 residues before the CDR3 end, so the remaining end is supplied by the germline J gene. This chain links TRBV5-1 with TRBJ2-1, with D hard to call. The CDR3 is 13 amino acids. With 9 bases removed from V and 1 base from J, the gap between germline ends came to 11 bases. Germline V gene sequence: CDR1 SGHRS, CDR2 YFSETQ. CDR3 bases read: TGCGCCACCCAGACTGAATCCTACAATGAG. It yields the protein CATQTESYNE. The full-length CDR3 reads as CATQTESYNEQFF.

This clone was seen at least ten times. An end of the junction does not agree with germline; a read error may underlie this. The CDR3 extends 3 residues past the end of the read, so its final part is completed from the germline J gene. The rearrangement links TRBV4-2 to TRBJ2-2; D may be TRBD1 (5 bases). This CDR3 is built from 16 residues. The germline V gene encodes CDR1 LGHNA and CDR2 YNFKEQ. The part of the CDR3 DNA that was read is TGCGCCAGCAGCCAAGACGACAGATTCAACACCGGGGAG. Translation gives CASSQDDRFNTGE. The complete CDR3 protein is CASSQDDRFNTGELFF.

Of note for this clone: Germline and junction disagree at one end, which may indicate a read error. The sequence runs out 3 residues before the end of the CDR3; the remainder is reconstructed from the germline J gene. This sample includes further DNA sequences coding for the same CDR3. This chain joins TRBV2 and TRBJ1-3, with TRBD1 matching over 9 bases. This CDR3 spans 16 amino acids. The V gene's germline CDR1 is SNHLY and CDR2 FYNNEI. CDR3 DNA (partial): TGTGCCAGCAGTCTTTCCGGGACAGGGACTGGAAACACG. It encodes CASSLSGTGTGNT. The complete CDR3 reads CASSLSGTGTGNTIYF.

This clone was detected many times. The CDR3 here is CASSQEGVLRANVLTF. The sequenced CDR3 bases are TGCGCCAGCAGCCAAGAAGGGGTTCTGAGGGCCAACGTC. The V and J genes are TRBV4-1 and TRBJ2-6; a possible D gene is TRBD1 (5 bases). The CDR3 end falls 3 residues outside the read, so it is completed with the germline J gene. CDR3 length equals 16 residues. Per the germline V gene, CDR1 is MGHRA and CDR2 is YSYEKL. V gave up 0 bases and J gave up 5 bases, with 11 bases separating them.

This clone was counted ten times or more. The CDR3 end lies 3 residues beyond the end of the read and is filled in from the germline J gene. V usage is TRBV6-2 or TRBV6-3 and J usage is TRBJ1-4; D possibly corresponds to TRBD1 (6 bases). CDR1 and CDR2 from the germline V gene are MNHEY and SVGEGT. This CDR3 is built from 16 residues. The ends were cut back, 5 bases at V and 4 bases at J, with 17 bases in the middle. The sequenced CDR3 bases are TGTGCCAGCAGTCAAGGGACAAGACCCGATAATGAAAAA. As protein: CASSQGTRPDNEK. From start to end, the CDR3 is CASSQGTRPDNEKLFF.